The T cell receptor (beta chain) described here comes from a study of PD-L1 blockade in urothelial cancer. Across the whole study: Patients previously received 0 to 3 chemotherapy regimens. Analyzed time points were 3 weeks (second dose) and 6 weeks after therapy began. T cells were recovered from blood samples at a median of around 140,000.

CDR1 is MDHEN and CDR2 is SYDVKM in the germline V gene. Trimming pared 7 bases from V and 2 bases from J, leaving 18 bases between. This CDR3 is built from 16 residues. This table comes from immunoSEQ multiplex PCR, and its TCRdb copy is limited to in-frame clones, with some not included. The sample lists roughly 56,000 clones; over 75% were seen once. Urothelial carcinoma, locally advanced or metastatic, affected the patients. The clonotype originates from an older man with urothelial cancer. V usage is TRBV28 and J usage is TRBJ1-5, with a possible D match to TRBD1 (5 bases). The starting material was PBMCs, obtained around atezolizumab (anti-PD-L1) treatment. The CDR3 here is CASMAGYLVGNQPQHF. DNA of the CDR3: TGTGCCAGCATGGCAGGGTACCTTGTGGGCAATCAGCCCCAGCATTTT.